The 25 T cell receptor beta chains given below trace back to one sample, sequenced in a study of T-cell reconstitution after alpha-beta-depleted transplantation in children. Molecular barcoding with unique molecular identifiers was used for the TCRbeta library. TCRdb ran MiXCR on the PCR reads and lists one entry per CDR3 protein. The data hold about a million distinct CDR3 sequences, with around 30% observed a single time. Sequencing used PBMCs, mostly from graft donor cells, obtained 360 days after TCRalphabeta/CD19-depleted stem cell transplant. The receptors originated from a boy less than two years old who had a stem cell transplant for SCID, so the T cells may come from the graft donor.

V gene TRBV27 combines with J gene TRBJ2-3; D possibly uses TRBD1 or TRBD2 (6 bases each). CDR3 length: 16 residues. Germline lookup yields CDR1 MNHEY and CDR2 SMNVEV (reference sequence). V lost 5 bases, J lost 6 bases, and 21 bases lay in between. Written as DNA, the CDR3 is TGTGCCAGCAGTCCCTCCTCAGGGGAGGCCCCGGATACGCAGTATTTT. Translation gives CASSPSSGEAPDTQYF.

The V call is TRBV5-1, the J call TRBJ1-1; D unclear. The CDR3 contains 11 residues. V was clipped by 5 bases and J by 2 bases, with 4 bases between them. Germline V lookup: CDR1 SGHRS, CDR2 YFSETQ. Written as DNA, the CDR3 is TGCGCCAGCAGGAATAACACTGAAGCTTTCTTT. Translating it yields CASRNNTEAFF.

This clonotype turned up a few times. The chain joins TRBV12-3 or TRBV12-4 to TRBJ1-5; TRBD1 might be the D (5 bases). V was pared by 3 bases and J by 5 bases, with 17 bases between. The CDR3 extends over 16 amino acids. The chain's CDR3 is CASSFRERTTYQPQHF. The CDR3 DNA reads as TGTGCCAGCAGTTTCAGGGAAAGGACTACCTATCAGCCCCAGCATTTT.

This clonotype came up a few times. CDR3 DNA: TGTGCCAGCAGTTGGAGGGGGTCCTACGAGCAGTACTTC. Translated: CASSWRGSYEQYF. V and J are TRBV12-3 or TRBV12-4 and TRBJ2-7; perhaps D is TRBD1 or TRBD2 (6 bases each). V dropped 4 bases and J dropped 1 base, with 8 bases sitting between them. The CDR3 covers 13 residues.

CDR3 amino acids: CSARGALGEKLFF. DNA of the CDR3: TGCAGTGCTAGAGGGGCGTTAGGTGAAAAACTGTTTTTT. The chain links TRBV20-1 to TRBJ1-4; D gene unclear. The germline V gene has CDR1 DFQATT and CDR2 SNEGSKA (reference sequence). V was cut by 1 base and J by 7 bases, with 10 bases left in between. The CDR3 extends over 13 amino acids.

The genes are TRBV5-1 and TRBJ1-2, with 7 bases that match TRBD1. The V and J ends lost 3 bases and 8 bases, in that order; junction bases with no gene match: 16. This CDR3 spans 16 amino acids. Germline lookup yields CDR1 SGHRS and CDR2 YFSETQ. The CDR3 region is CASSWGLSGQINGYTF. For the CDR3, the DNA is TGCGCCAGCAGCTGGGGCTTATCGGGACAGATTAACGGCTACACCTTC.

The V gene is TRBV20-1, the J gene TRBJ2-1; TRBD2 agrees at 8 bases. The V segment lost 6 bases and the J segment 7 bases; nucleotides outside the gene matches: 20. Germline V gene sequence: CDR1 DFQATT, CDR2 SNEGSKA (reference sequence). This CDR3 has 17 residues. CDR3: CSANPSMWTSSRNEQFF. CDR3 bases: TGCAGTGCCAACCCCTCTATGTGGACTAGCTCTAGAAATGAGCAGTTCTTC.

V and J are TRBV4-3 and TRBJ2-2, with D perhaps TRBD1 (6 bases). Trimming pared 0 bases from V and 3 bases from J, leaving 17 bases between. The CDR3 sequence is 18 residues long. Germline lookup yields CDR1 LGHNA and CDR2 YSLEER. CDR3: CASSQEPMGDTYTGELFF. In nucleotides, the CDR3 is TGCGCCAGCAGCCAAGAACCCATGGGGGACACCTACACCGGGGAGCTGTTTTTT.

The table lists this clonotype with many counts. This chain links TRBV9 with TRBJ2-1; D is possibly TRBD1 (6 bases). The CDR3 sequence is 14 residues long. Looked up from germline, CDR1 is SGDLS and CDR2 is YYNGEE. Trimming shortened V by 4 bases and J by 7 bases, and 15 bases separated the two germline ends. Here the CDR3 DNA reads TGTGCCAGCAGCCCCTTAAGAGGGGGAAATGAGCAGTTCTTC. Its protein product is CASSPLRGGNEQFF.

This clonotype was found a few times. The rearrangement uses TRBV28 and TRBJ2-7, with D maybe TRBD1 (6 bases). The V end lost 3 bases, the J end lost 3 bases, and 12 bases lay between the germline ends. Germline lookup yields CDR1 MDHEN and CDR2 SYDVKM. This CDR3 comprises 14 residues. The CDR3 DNA reads as TGTGCCAGCAGTTTCCCTAAAGGGGGCTACGAGCAGTACTTC. It specifies CASSFPKGGYEQYF.

The rearrangement joins TRBV6-2 or TRBV6-3 to TRBJ2-5; perhaps TRBD2 as D (6 bases). Germline lookup yields CDR1 MNHEY and CDR2 SVGEGT. V lost 5 bases and J 4 bases, leaving 17 bases between the germline ends. This CDR3 spans 15 amino acids. CDR3 DNA sequence: TGTGCCAGCAGTAAGGAGAGGGCGGGGCGAGAGACCCAGTACTTC. Amino acids: CASSKERAGRETQYF.

This clonotype came up many times. Its ends do not fully match the called genes, so a read error is possible. The genes are TRBV5-1 and TRBJ2-1, with no clear D. The CDR3 length is 13 residues. In germline, CDR1 is SGHRS, CDR2 YFSETQ. Here the CDR3 DNA reads TGTGCCAGCAGTTTAGGCGGTCTCAATGAGCAGTTCTTC. Protein: CASSLGGLNEQFF.

This clonotype turned up a few times. The rearrangement joins TRBV7-9 to TRBJ2-6; D is ambiguous. The germline V gene has CDR1 SEHNR and CDR2 FQNEAQ (reference sequence). This CDR3 has 17 amino acids. V gave up 1 base and J gave up 0 bases, with 10 bases separating them. CDR3 protein: CASSLGSSYSGANVLTF. DNA of the CDR3: TGTGCCAGCAGCTTAGGGAGCAGTTACTCTGGGGCCAACGTCCTGACTTTC.

This clonotype showed up just a few times. The chain combines TRBV6-1 with TRBJ2-2; 7 bases agree with TRBD1. CDR1 MNHNS and CDR2 SASEGT come from the germline V gene. Trimming took 6 bases from V and 6 from J; bases not matched to a gene: 10. The CDR3 consists of 15 residues. The CDR3 DNA sequence: TGTGCCAGCAGCCCGGGACAGTATACCCCCGGGGAGCTGTTTTTT. Its translation is CASSPGQYTPGELFF.

The chain is built from TRBV5-1 and TRBJ2-7, with 9 positions matching TRBD1. Germline loops: CDR1 SGHRS, CDR2 YFSETQ. The CDR3 covers 12 residues. Losses at the gene ends were 7 bases for V and 7 bases for J; bases not matched to a gene: 6. CDR3 residues: CASGRDREEQYF. CDR3 coding DNA: TGCGCCAGCGGTCGGGACAGGGAAGAGCAGTACTTC.

The chain couples TRBV15 to TRBJ2-5, with D unresolved. The CDR3 sequence is 14 residues long. Germline V lookup: CDR1 LNHNV, CDR2 YYDKDF (reference sequence). V was clipped by 0 bases and J by 3 bases, with 8 bases between them. The CDR3, as DNA: TGTGCCACCAGCAGAGATCCCGCTGAAGAGACCCAGTACTTC. Translation gives CATSRDPAEETQYF.

The chain carries TRBV12-3 or TRBV12-4 and TRBJ2-3, with unresolved D. V lost 7 bases, J lost 6 bases, and 14 bases lay in between. The CDR3 length is 13 residues. The CDR3 reads CASNPNRGDTQYF. CDR3 DNA sequence: TGTGCCAGCAACCCGAACAGAGGCGATACGCAGTATTTT.

J is TRBJ2-5 and V is TRBV2, with 7 positions matching TRBD1. The J segment lost 5 bases and the V segment lost 7 bases, leaving 10 bases of the junction unmatched. The CDR3 sequence is 14 residues long. CDR1 is SNHLY, CDR2 FYNNEI, per germline. CDR3 sequence reads: CASTLTGRQETQYF. The CDR3 DNA sequence: TGTGCCAGCACCCTGACAGGGCGGCAGGAGACCCAGTACTTC.

The chain joins TRBV7-2 to TRBJ2-3, with 16 bases identical to TRBD2. The germline CDR1 and CDR2 sequences are SGHTA and FQGNSA. Trimming took 3 bases from V and 0 from J; bases not matched to a gene: 6. The CDR3 has 19 residues. The CDR3 DNA follows: TGTGCCAGCAGCTTCGCGGGACTAGCGGGGGGGCCTAGCACAGATACGCAGTATTTT. Translating gives CASSFAGLAGGPSTDTQYF.

V usage is TRBV18 and J usage is TRBJ2-2; D remains unclear. Germline V gene sequence: CDR1 KGHSH, CDR2 LQKENI. This CDR3 is built from 14 residues. Trimming pared 2 bases from V and 6 bases from J, leaving 10 bases between. CDR3 loop: CASSPKSLAGELFF. For the CDR3, the DNA is TGTGCCAGCTCACCAAAGTCCCTCGCCGGGGAGCTGTTTTTT. The whole variable domain, remainder taken from reference TRBV18 and TRBJ2-2, is NAGVMQNPRHLVRRRGQEARLRCSPMKGHSHVYWYRQLPEEGLKFMVYLQKENIIDESGMPKERFSAEFPKEGPSILRIQQVVRGDSAAYFCASSPKSLAGELFFGEGSRLTVL.

Only a few counts were recorded for this clonotype. The rearrangement uses TRBV5-1 and TRBJ2-7; the D gene is possibly TRBD1 (5 bases). The CDR3 covers 15 residues. Germline V CDR1 and CDR2: SGHRS, YFSETQ. Trimming shortened V by 0 bases and J by 0 bases, and 10 bases separated the two germline ends. Here the CDR3 DNA reads TGCGCCAGCAGCTTGGGACAGCAAGTCTCCTACGAGCAGTACTTC. As protein: CASSLGQQVSYEQYF.

This chain links TRBV12-3 or TRBV12-4 with TRBJ2-6; 7 positions match TRBD2. V was pared by 7 bases and J by 0 bases, with 15 bases of the junction left unmatched. CDR3 length: 19 amino acids. In nucleotides, the CDR3 is TGTGCCAGCACAAAAAGGCCAGCGGGGAGGCTCTCTGGGGCCAACGTCCTGACTTTC. It yields the protein CASTKRPAGRLSGANVLTF.

This clonotype came up a few times. The chain couples TRBV9 to TRBJ2-5, with 10 bases aligning to TRBD2. J lost 5 bases, V lost 1 base, and 8 bases had no gene match. The CDR3 is 16 residues long. Germline V gene sequence: CDR1 SGDLS, CDR2 YYNGEE. This chain's CDR3 is CASSVSSGGADETQYF. CDR3 bases: TGTGCCAGCAGCGTATCGAGCGGGGGGGCCGATGAGACCCAGTACTTC.

This clonotype has at least ten counts. The chain recombines TRBV3-1 with TRBJ1-3; D not resolved. Trimming removed 4 bases at V and 4 bases at J, with 8 bases between. The CDR3 has 13 residues. The germline V gene encodes CDR1 LGHDT and CDR2 YNNKEL (reference sequence). The CDR3 nucleotides are TGTGCCAGCAGCCCGGGGTCAGGAAACACCATATATTTT. This sequence encodes CASSPGSGNTIYF.

The gene calls are TRBV7-9 and TRBJ2-7, with D unresolved. V was shortened by 7 bases and J by 0 bases, with 13 bases between the two germline ends. Germline V gives CDR1 SEHNR, CDR2 FQNEAQ (reference sequence). This CDR3 is built from 14 residues. CDR3 nucleotide sequence: TGTGCCAGCACCCCCGATAAGAGCTCCTACGAGCAGTACTTC. It codes for CASTPDKSSYEQYF.